Described below is a single TCR beta chain sequence and its context. The antigen is undetermined. PCR involved 60 Vbeta and 13 Jbeta primers. TCRdb's table, derived via immunoSEQ multiplex PCR, lists solely in-frame clones and lacks some. This table holds fewer than 250,000 clones, around 79% found once. This record belongs to a study of cytomegalovirus exposure and HLA in healthy donors. Study context: A prior analysis found fewer than 120 million unique TCR beta sequences from 150 million to 200 million T cells.

Overall study results and limits: The classifier was said to identify cytomegalovirus status with high specificity and sensitivity. Earlier analysis found most TCR beta V segments productive about 87% or about 30% of the time. Roughly uniform depth of sequencing across donors was assumed in presence/absence analyses.

Source material: PBMCs. The TCR was taken from a girl aged 2 to 10 in good health and CMV-seronegative.

CDR3 coding DNA: TGTGCCAGCTCTGGGGGGGGGTTCGAGACCCAGTACTTC. Its protein is CASSGGGFETQYF. The gene calls are TRBV6-1 and TRBJ2-5; 7 bases map to TRBD2. The CDR3 covers 13 residues. Germline values: CDR1 MNHNS, CDR2 SASEGT. Germline trimming cut 8 bases from V and 5 bases from J; bases unmatched to any gene: 8.